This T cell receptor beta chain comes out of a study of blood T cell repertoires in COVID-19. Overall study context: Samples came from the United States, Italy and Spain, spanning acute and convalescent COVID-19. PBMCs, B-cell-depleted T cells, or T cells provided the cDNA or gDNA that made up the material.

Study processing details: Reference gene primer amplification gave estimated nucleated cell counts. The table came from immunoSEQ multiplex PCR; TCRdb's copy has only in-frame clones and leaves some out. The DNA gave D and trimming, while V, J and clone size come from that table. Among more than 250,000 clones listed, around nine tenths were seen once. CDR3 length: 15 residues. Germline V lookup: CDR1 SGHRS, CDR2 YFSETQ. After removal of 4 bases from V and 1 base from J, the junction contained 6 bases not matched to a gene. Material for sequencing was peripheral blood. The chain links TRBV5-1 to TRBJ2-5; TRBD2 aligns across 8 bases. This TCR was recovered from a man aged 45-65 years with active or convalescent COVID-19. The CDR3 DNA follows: TGCGCCAGCAGCCTTAGCGGGACGCCCCAAGAGACCCAGTACTTC. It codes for CASSLSGTPQETQYF.